The rows below give T cell receptor beta chains drawn from one sample of a study of T cells after yellow fever vaccination. One entry per CDR3 protein, called by TCRdb with MiXCR from the 5' RACE reads. The data show a few hundred thousand distinct CDR3 sequences, approximately 3% seen once. The source material was CD4+ T cells sorted from PBMCs, sampled 10 days after the yellow fever booster vaccination. These receptors all come from a man between 18 and 29 years old who received the YFV17D yellow fever vaccine. Both conserved end residues are part of each CDR3. The order of the fields is clone size, D gene, J gene, V gene, CDR3 DNA, CDR3 protein. A D gene is named only where the DNA matches it firmly. Clone size is not always given. Where it is, it says once, few, many or a class for expanded clones.

many - TRBJ2-4 TRBV4-2 TGTGCCAGCAGCCAACGGAGGTGGGGAGCCAAAAACATTCAGTACTTC CASSQRRWGAKNIQYF
many - TRBJ1-2 TRBV7-9 TGTGCCAGCAGCTTAGGGACGGCTAACTATGGCTACACCTTC CASSLGTANYGYTF
many TRBD1 TRBJ2-2 TRBV12-3/TRBV12-4 TGTGCCAGCAGTTCCTGGGGACAGACCACCGGGGAGCTGTTTTTT CASSSWGQTTGELFF
- - TRBJ1-3 TRBV7-8 TGTGCCAGCAGCCTTCAGGAGACAGTCAACACCATATATTTT CASSLQETVNTIYF
few - TRBJ1-6 TRBV20-1 TGCAGTGCTAGAGATCAGGGAGCGTATTCACCCCTCCACTTT CSARDQGAYSPLHF
many - TRBJ2-5 TRBV4-1 TGCGCCAGCAGCCAAAGCCAGGGAGAGACCCAGTACTTC CASSQSQGETQYF
many TRBD2 TRBJ2-5 TRBV5-1 TGCGCCAGCAGCTTGGCCGGGCGGGGGGCAATCCAAGAGACCCAGTACTTC CASSLAGRGAIQETQYF
- - TRBJ2-6 TRBV5-1 TGCGCCAGCAGCTTGGGCGGGCCAACTGGGGCCAACGTCCTGACTTTC CASSLGGPTGANVLTF
many TRBD1 TRBJ2-3 TRBV29-1 TGCAGCGTTGAAGGGACAGGGTTAAATACGCAGTATTTT CSVEGTGLNTQYF
many - TRBJ2-5 TRBV6-6 TGTGCCAGCACGCAGCAATCCCAAGAGACCCAGTACTTC CASTQQSQETQYF
many TRBD1 TRBJ1-6 TRBV12-3/TRBV12-4 TGTGCCAGCAGCCCCCGACAGGGCGGCTCACCCCTCCACTTT CASSPRQGGSPLHF
- TRBD1 TRBJ1-1 TRBV6-5 TGTGCCAGCAGTTACTTAGGGGGCCCCTCGAACACTGAAGCTTTCTTT CASSYLGGPSNTEAFF
few TRBD2 TRBJ2-5 TRBV5-8 TGTGCCAGCAGCTTTATGGGTCTTAGCGGGGGGCCCCAAGAGACCCAGTACTTC CASSFMGLSGGPQETQYF
many TRBD1 TRBJ1-2 TRBV11-2 TGTGCCAGCAGGAATACAGGGGGCGGCTATGGCTACACCTTC CASRNTGGGYGYTF
many - TRBJ1-1 TRBV5-8 TGTGCCAGCAGCTTGGAGCCCGGGAACACTGAAGCTTTCTTT CASSLEPGNTEAFF
- - TRBJ2-5 TRBV6-6 TGTGCCAGCAGGCCCCCGGTAGGGGCCCAGTACTTC CASRPPVGAQYF
many TRBD2 TRBJ2-5 TRBV5-1 TGCGCCAGCAGCCTGTCGGGGGGACAAGAGACCCAGTACTTC CASSLSGGQETQYF
few - TRBJ1-1 TRBV5-6 TGTGCCAGCAGCGCAGTGACAGGCCTCACTGAAGCTTTCTTT CASSAVTGLTEAFF
- - TRBJ1-5 TRBV4-1 TGCGCCAGCAGCCAAGATTCTCCTAGGGGTCAGCCCCAGCATTTT CASSQDSPRGQPQHF
few - TRBJ2-1 TRBV7-9 TGTGCCAGCAGCCCCTTTAGTGGACGGGCCTACAATGAGCAGTTCTTC CASSPFSGRAYNEQFF
- TRBD1 TRBJ1-5 TRBV4-1 TGCGCCAGCAGCCAAGATCCGGGACAGTATAGCAATCAGCCCCAGCATTTT CASSQDPGQYSNQPQHF
- - TRBJ2-2 TRBV20-1 TGCAGTGCGGGGGGATCGAACACCGGGGAGCTGTTTTTT CSAGGSNTGELFF
- - TRBJ1-4 TRBV7-2 TGTGCCAGCAGCTCACGAGGGGGGGATGAAAAACTGTTTTTT CASSSRGGDEKLFF
- - TRBJ1-2 TRBV7-8 TGTGCCAGCAGCGCGGAGGGCGGCCACAACGTACACTATGGCTACACCTTC CASSAEGGHNVHYGYTF
few - TRBJ1-5 TRBV20-1 TGCAGTGCTAGATCTGGTATAAGCAATCAGCCCCAGCATTTT CSARSGISNQPQHF
few TRBD2 TRBJ2-5 TRBV3-1 TGTGCCAGCAGCCAAACCGGGCGGGGGGGTTTGGAGACCCAGTACTTC CASSQTGRGGLETQYF
many - TRBJ1-1 TRBV2 TGTGCCACACAGACCGAGCTAAACACTGAAGCTTTCTTT CATQTELNTEAFF
- - TRBJ2-3 TRBV6-5 TGTGCCAGCAGACAACCGTCCAGGGCCCGGACAGATACGCAGTATTTT CASRQPSRARTDTQYF
many TRBD1 TRBJ1-4 TRBV7-9 TGTGCCAGCAGCCCGGACAGGGACCCGGGTGAAAAACTGTTTTTT CASSPDRDPGEKLFF
many TRBD2 TRBJ2-7 TRBV20-1 TGCAGTGTTTGGCGGGCGGGGGCCTACGAGCAGTACTTC CSVWRAGAYEQYF
many - TRBJ2-7 TRBV7-2 TGTGCCAGCAGCTTCGGTCTTCTCGGCGAGCAGTACTTC CASSFGLLGEQYF
many - TRBJ2-3 TRBV5-1 TGCGCCAGCAGCTTGCCCCCCCTGCGACAGAGACCCACAGATACGCAGTATTTT CASSLPPLRQRPTDTQYF
many - TRBJ1-1 TRBV5-8 TGTGCCAGCAGACAGGATCTGAATACCGCTTTCTTT CASRQDLNTAFF
many - TRBJ2-5 TRBV7-3 TGTGCCAGCAGCGGCGGACTTACGGAGACCCAGTACTTC CASSGGLTETQYF
- TRBD2 TRBJ2-7 TRBV6-2/TRBV6-3 TGTGCCAGCAGGAGGACTAGCGGGAGACCCTACGAGCAGTACTTC CASRRTSGRPYEQYF
many - TRBJ2-3 TRBV9 TGTGCCAGCAACGACGGCCCGCCCCCAGATACGCAGTATTTT CASNDGPPPDTQYF
- - TRBJ2-3 TRBV6-5 TGTGCCAGCAGTTCCCCCGGAAGGACCCAGGGCGAAGCGCAGTATTTT CASSSPGRTQGEAQYF
few - TRBJ2-1 TRBV20-1 TGCAGTGTCCCGAGCGTCTACAATGAGCAGTTCTTC CSVPSVYNEQFF